This TCR beta chain was sequenced during a study of CD8 T cells in ankylosing spondylitis. Overall study findings and caveats: The clones that were linked to disease were reported to be significantly enriched in matched synovial fluid samples from ankylosing spondylitis patients. Clones linked to disease, bearing a CD8+ phenotype, were relatively rare in peripheral blood. What appeared characteristic of ankylosing spondylitis blood was a TCR beta motif of seven to nine highly homologous variants.

The V gene's germline CDR1 is LGHNT and CDR2 FRNRAP. The CDR3 contains 14 residues. V lost 8 bases, J lost 4 bases, and 8 bases stayed unmatched. As regards this clonotype: The target antigen is unknown.

Quantitative barcoded 5'-RACE was used to prepare TCR beta libraries. TCRdb re-derived calls from the 5' RACE reads in MiXCR, one entry per CDR3 protein. The data show a few hundred thousand distinct CDR3 sequences, with over 15% seen just once and 25% to 40% held by the top ten. Sequencing input: blood, either unsorted or a sorted T cell fraction (not recorded which). V usage is TRBV12-5 and J usage is TRBJ2-7; 10 bases map to TRBD2. The source is a male donor with ankylosing spondylitis or in good health (not recorded which). CDR3: CASNPGLALYEQYF. In DNA form, the CDR3 reads TGTGCTAGTAACCCGGGACTAGCGTTATACGAGCAGTACTTC.